These 10 T cell receptor beta chains share one sample of origin, sequenced in a study of regulatory T cells in long-lasting Graves disease. Indicated time point: newly diagnosed GD, antithyroid drugs for less than 3 months. PBMCs were the source of the RNA used for TCR sequencing. The authors built TCR beta libraries using iRepertoire HTBI primers and Arm-PCR of CDR3 regions. TCRdb redid the calling of the multiplex PCR reads with MiXCR, one entry per CDR3 protein. The repertoire holds under 450,000 distinct CDR3 sequences, with about 12% as singletons. These data are also associated with another study on T cells in Graves' hyperthyroidism and ophthalmopathy.

The sample consisted of peripheral blood mononuclear cells (PBMCs), taken at new diagnosis, from a patient treated with antithyroid drugs. The source of these receptors is a woman aged 18-29 years with Graves disease.

At least ten counts were recorded for this clonotype. The V call is TRBV19, the J call TRBJ1-1, with 7 bases fitting TRBD1. The junction had 10 bases not matched to a gene; V was cut back by 4 bases and J by 5 bases. CDR1 is LNHDA, CDR2 SQIVND, per germline (reference sequence). This CDR3 region has 15 residues. Here the CDR3 DNA reads TGTGCCAGTAGTACGGAACAGGGGAGGTGGACTGAAGCTTTCTTT. This codes for CASSTEQGRWTEAFF.

This clonotype was picked up many times. This rearrangement joins TRBV6-1 to TRBJ2-7; 7 bases are shared with TRBD2. V lost 6 bases to trimming and J lost 5 bases; unmatched junction nucleotides: 4. The CDR3 length is 12 residues. The V gene's germline CDR1 is MNHNS and CDR2 SASEGT. The CDR3: CASRSGTHEQYF. The DNA of the CDR3 is TGTGCCAGCAGAAGCGGGACCCACGAGCAGTACTTC.

This clonotype was recorded only once. J is TRBJ1-5 and V is TRBV6-2 or TRBV6-3, with D uncertain. V was clipped by 2 bases and J by 0 bases, with 11 bases between them. Germline V gives CDR1 MNHEY, CDR2 SVGEGT. This CDR3 has 16 residues. CDR3 bases: TGTGCCAGCAGTTACGTCGCAGGCTATAGCAATCAGCCCCAGCATTTT. It yields the protein CASSYVAGYSNQPQHF.

This clonotype was seen more than once but under ten times. A clone one base away is much larger, so this may be a read error. V usage is TRBV28 and J usage is TRBJ2-5; 7 nucleotides align to TRBD2. The CDR3 runs to 14 residues. In germline, CDR1 is MDHEN, CDR2 SYDVKM. The CDR3, as DNA: TGTGCCAGCAGTCGAGGGACTATACAAGAGGCCCAGTACTTC. Its translation is CASSRGTIQEAQYF.

This chain connects TRBV19 to TRBJ1-3, with D unclear. Trimming pared 7 bases from V and 0 bases from J, leaving 25 bases between. Germline V gene lookup returns CDR1 LNHDA and CDR2 SQIVND (reference sequence). The CDR3 spans 19 residues. The CDR3 region is CASNALGVLGPPSGNTIYF. The CDR3 DNA follows: TGTGCCAGTAATGCGCTAGGAGTCCTAGGCCCCCCCTCTGGAAACACCATATATTTT.

There are a few counts of this clonotype. The chain has TRBV6-2 or TRBV6-3 and TRBJ1-2; D is possibly TRBD1 (6 bases). The CDR3 totals 16 residues. Germline-derived CDR1 and CDR2 are MNHEY and SVGEGT. Trimming took 0 bases from V and 7 from J, leaving 18 bases between them. The CDR3 coding sequence is TGTGCCAGCAGTTACTCGATAACAGGGAAAGGGGGTGGCTACACCTTC. Protein: CASSYSITGKGGGYTF.

This clonotype was observed at least ten times. The chain joins TRBV4-3 to TRBJ2-1, with D possibly matching TRBD2 (7 bases). This CDR3 comprises 13 residues. Germline assignment: CDR1 LGHNA and CDR2 YSLEER. V was shortened by 4 bases and J by 15 bases, with 19 bases between the two germline ends. CDR3 nucleotide sequence: TGCGCCAGCAGCCTCCTCTCTGGGGGGGGCTCGTTCTTC. Translation: CASSLLSGGGSFF.

This sequence joins TRBV24-1 and TRBJ2-3; TRBD2 is a possible D gene (6 bases). Trimming removed 3 bases from V and 1 base from J, with 10 bases in between. The CDR3 has 15 residues. Germline V gives CDR1 KGHDR, CDR2 SFDVKD. CDR3: CATSDGGTGTDTQYF. The CDR3 bases are TGTGCCACCAGTGATGGGGGGACCGGCACAGATACGCAGTATTTT.

This clonotype was found a few times. V is TRBV20-1 and J is TRBJ2-1; 10 bases are shared with TRBD1. Germline V gene lookup returns CDR1 DFQATT and CDR2 SNEGSKA (reference sequence). There are 15 residues in the CDR3. The CDR3 DNA reads as TGCAGGGGGATACCCGGGACAGGGGCCCCGCATGAGCAGTTCTTC. Translated, it gives CRGIPGTGAPHEQFF.

The sample holds a few counts of this clonotype. The chain recombines TRBV29-1 with TRBJ1-4; 8 nucleotides agree with TRBD1. The J segment lost 4 bases and the V segment lost 7 bases, leaving 11 bases of the junction unmatched. Germline V gene sequence: CDR1 SQVTM, CDR2 ANQGSEA. The CDR3 consists of 15 residues. CDR3 coding DNA: TGCAGCGCAAAAGGACAGGGTGTTAGTAATGAAAAACTGTTTTTT. Translation gives CSAKGQGVSNEKLFF.